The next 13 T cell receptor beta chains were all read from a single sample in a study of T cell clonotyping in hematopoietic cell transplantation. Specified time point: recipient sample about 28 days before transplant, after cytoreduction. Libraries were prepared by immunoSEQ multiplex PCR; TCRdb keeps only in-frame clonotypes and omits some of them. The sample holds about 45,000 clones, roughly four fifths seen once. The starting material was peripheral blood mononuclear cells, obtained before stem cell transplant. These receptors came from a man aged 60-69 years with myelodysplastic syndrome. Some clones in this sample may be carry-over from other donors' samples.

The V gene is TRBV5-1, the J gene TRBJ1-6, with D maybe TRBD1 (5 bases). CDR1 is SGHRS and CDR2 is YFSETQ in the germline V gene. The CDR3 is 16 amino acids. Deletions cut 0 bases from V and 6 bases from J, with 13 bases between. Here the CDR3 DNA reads TGCGCCAGCAGCTTGGGAGGGGTTAACCCTAATTCACCCCTCCACTTT. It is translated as CASSLGGVNPNSPLHF.

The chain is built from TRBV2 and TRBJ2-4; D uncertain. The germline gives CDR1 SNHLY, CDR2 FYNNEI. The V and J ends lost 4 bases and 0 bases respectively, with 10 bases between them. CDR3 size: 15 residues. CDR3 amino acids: CASSGQLLAKNIQYF. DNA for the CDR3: TGTGCCAGCAGTGGCCAGCTTCTAGCCAAAAACATTCAGTACTTC.

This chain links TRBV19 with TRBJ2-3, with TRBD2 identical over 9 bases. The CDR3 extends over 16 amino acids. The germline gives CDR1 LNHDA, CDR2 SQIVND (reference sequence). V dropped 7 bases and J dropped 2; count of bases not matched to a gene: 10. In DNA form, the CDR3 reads TGTGCCAGTATGTGGGTAGCGGGGGCTAACACAGATACGCAGTATTTT. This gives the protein CASMWVAGANTDTQYF.

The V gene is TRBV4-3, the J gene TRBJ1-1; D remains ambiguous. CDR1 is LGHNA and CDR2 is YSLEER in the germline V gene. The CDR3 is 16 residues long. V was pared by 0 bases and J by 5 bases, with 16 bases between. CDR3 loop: CASSQDMTSWGTEAFF. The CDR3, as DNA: TGCGCCAGCAGCCAAGATATGACCAGTTGGGGAACTGAAGCTTTCTTT.

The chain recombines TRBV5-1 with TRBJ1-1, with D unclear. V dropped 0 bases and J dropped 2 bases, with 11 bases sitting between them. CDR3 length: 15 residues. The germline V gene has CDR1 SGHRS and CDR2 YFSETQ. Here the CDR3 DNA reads TGCGCCAGCAGCTTGGCCTGGGGTGTAAACACTGAAGCTTTCTTT. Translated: CASSLAWGVNTEAFF.

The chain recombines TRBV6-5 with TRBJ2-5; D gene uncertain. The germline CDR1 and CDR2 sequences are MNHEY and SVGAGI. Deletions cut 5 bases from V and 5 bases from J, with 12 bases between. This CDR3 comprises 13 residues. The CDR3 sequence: CASSEVFGETQYF. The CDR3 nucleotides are TGTGCCAGCAGTGAGGTTTTCGGGGAGACCCAGTACTTC.

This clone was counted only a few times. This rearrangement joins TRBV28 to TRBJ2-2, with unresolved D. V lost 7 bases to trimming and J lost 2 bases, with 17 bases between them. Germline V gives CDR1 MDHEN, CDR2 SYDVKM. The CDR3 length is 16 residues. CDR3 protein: CASTLSSGRNTGELFF. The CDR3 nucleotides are TGTGCCAGCACCCTTTCATCCGGCAGAAACACCGGGGAGCTGTTTTTT.

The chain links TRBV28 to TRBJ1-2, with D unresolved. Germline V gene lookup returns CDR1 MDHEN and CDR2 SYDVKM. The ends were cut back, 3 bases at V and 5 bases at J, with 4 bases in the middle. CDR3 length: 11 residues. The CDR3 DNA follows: TGTGCCAGCAGTTTTATGTATGGCTACACCTTC. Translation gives CASSFMYGYTF.

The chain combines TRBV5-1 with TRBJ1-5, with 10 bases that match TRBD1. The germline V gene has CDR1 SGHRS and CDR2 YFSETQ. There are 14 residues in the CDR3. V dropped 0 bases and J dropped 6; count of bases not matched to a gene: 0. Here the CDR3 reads CASSLGTGGQPQHF. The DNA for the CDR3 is TGCGCCAGCAGCTTGGGGACAGGGGGTCAGCCCCAGCATTTT. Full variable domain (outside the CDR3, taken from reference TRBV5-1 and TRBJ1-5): KAGVTQTPRYLIKTRGQQVTLSCSPISGHRSVSWYQQTPGQGLQFLFEYFSETQRNKGNFPGRFSGRQFSNSRSEMNVSTLELGDSALYLCASSLGTGGQPQHFGDGTRLSIL.

The DNA of the CDR3 is TGTGCCAGCAGTTATAATTACGAGCAGTACTTC. It codes for CASSYNYEQYF. This sequence joins TRBV6-6 and TRBJ2-7; D remains ambiguous. Germline CDR1 MNHNY, CDR2 SVGAGI (reference sequence). The CDR3 has 11 amino acids. Trimming cost V 3 bases and J 4 bases, with 4 bases left between them.

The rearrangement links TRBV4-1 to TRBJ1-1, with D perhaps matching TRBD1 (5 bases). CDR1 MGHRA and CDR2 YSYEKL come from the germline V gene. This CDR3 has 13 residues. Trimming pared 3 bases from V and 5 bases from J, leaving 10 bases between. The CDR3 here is CASSQEGWTEAFF. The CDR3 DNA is TGCGCCAGCAGCCAGGAGGGGTGGACTGAAGCTTTCTTT.

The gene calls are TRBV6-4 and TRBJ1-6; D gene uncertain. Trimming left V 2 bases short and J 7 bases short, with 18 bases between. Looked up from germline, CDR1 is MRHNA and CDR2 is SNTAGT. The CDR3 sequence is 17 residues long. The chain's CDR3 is CASSDPPVGGPNSPLHF. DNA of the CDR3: TGTGCCAGCAGTGACCCGCCGGTGGGCGGGCCCAATTCACCCCTCCACTTT.

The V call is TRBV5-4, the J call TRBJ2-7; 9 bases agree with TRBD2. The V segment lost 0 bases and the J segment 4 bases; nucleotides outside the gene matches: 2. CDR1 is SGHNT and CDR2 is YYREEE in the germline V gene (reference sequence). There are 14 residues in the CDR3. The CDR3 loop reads CASSLAAGGYEQYF. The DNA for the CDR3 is TGTGCCAGCAGCTTGGCAGCGGGGGGTTACGAGCAGTACTTC.